The sequence of this TCR beta chain was determined in a study of early T cells in non-severe SARS-CoV-2 infection. Whole-study context: Investigators sequenced bulk RNA drawn from unsorted whole blood, and chains remained unpaired.

The V gene lost 4 bases and the J gene lost 1 base, with 9 bases spanning the gap. The CDR3 is made up of 14 amino acids. The V gene's germline CDR1 is ENHRY and CDR2 SYGVKD. From the 5' RACE reads, TCRdb called clonotypes with MiXCR, one entry per CDR3 protein. The sample holds roughly 28,000 distinct CDR3 sequences, under 6% seen once. The sample holds a few counts of this clonotype. V usage is TRBV10-3 and J usage is TRBJ2-3, with D possibly matching TRBD2 (6 bases). The sequenced material came from whole blood. The clonotype comes from an adult who was a healthcare worker with PCR-confirmed SARS-CoV-2 infection or an uninfected control (not recorded which). CDR3 coding DNA: TGTGCCATCAGTGCCGGGACTGGCACAGATACGCAGTATTTT. It specifies CAISAGTGTDTQYF.